This is a list of T cell receptor beta chains from one sample in a study of naive and memory T cell subsets. Via MiXCR, TCRdb re-called the 5' RACE reads, giving one row per CDR3 protein. The sample carries roughly 56,000 distinct CDR3 sequences, 7.2% recorded once. All receptors derive from a male donor in good health. Each CDR3 is given with its conserved first and last residue. A D gene is named only where the DNA matches it firmly. Part of the rows lack a size; the others show once, few, many or a class for expanded clones.

v_call	clone_size	j_call	d_call	cdr3_aa
TRBV30	-	TRBJ1-2	-	CAWSVIGSVVSYGYTF
TRBV5-1	-	TRBJ1-1	-	CASSLVAPGNTEAFF
TRBV25-1	few	TRBJ2-7	-	CASSEGAGYGYEQYF
TRBV2	few	TRBJ2-7	TRBD2	CASSDLAGGLTDSYEQYF
TRBV5-1	many	TRBJ2-3	TRBD2	CASSLESLAGGGTDTQYF
TRBV4-1	few	TRBJ1-5	-	CASSQDLAGDAMRPQHF
TRBV29-1	many	TRBJ2-1	-	CSAGQYNEQFF
TRBV10-3	few	TRBJ2-1	TRBD1	CAISVGQGGNEQFF
TRBV29-1	few	TRBJ2-2	TRBD2	CSVGGLYSNTGELFF
TRBV7-9	few	TRBJ2-7	-	CASSLVPDNYEQYF
TRBV6-1	-	TRBJ2-7	-	CASRGTYPYEQYF
TRBV29-1	many	TRBJ2-5	TRBD2	CSVGGTSGKQETQYF
TRBV20-1	few	TRBJ1-1	-	CSVGGADTEAFF
TRBV7-8	many	TRBJ2-6	-	CASSLEVFSGANVLTF
TRBV7-9	many	TRBJ2-1	TRBD2	CASNQRGSHNEQFF
TRBV7-2	many	TRBJ2-7	-	CASSQVGRSSYEQYF
TRBV11-2	-	TRBJ2-1	-	CASSPSTGAYNEQFF
TRBV6-5	many	TRBJ1-1	-	CASTLTPLPEGTEAFF
TRBV27	few	TRBJ1-6	-	CASSLLYTKPGDSPLHF
TRBV29-1	-	TRBJ2-7	-	CSVLLGEQYF
TRBV18	-	TRBJ2-1	TRBD1	CASSPGQGPEQFF
TRBV7-6	-	TRBJ2-5	-	CASSLGPLAEVETQYF
TRBV7-9	few	TRBJ1-2	-	CASSVDSYGYTF
TRBV4-2	few	TRBJ2-3	TRBD2	CASSQDPAGGTTDTQYF
TRBV4-1	many	TRBJ1-1	-	CASSQGKAGNTEAFF
TRBV27	-	TRBJ1-1	TRBD1	CASSTIQGANTEAFF
TRBV20-1	-	TRBJ1-5	-	CSASSPNQPQHF
TRBV6-5	few	TRBJ2-7	TRBD1	CASSSSGTGGEQYF
TRBV7-2	many	TRBJ1-2	-	CASSLVAGTNYGYTF
TRBV12-3/TRBV12-4	-	TRBJ2-3	-	CASSNRQSSTDTQYF
TRBV5-6	few	TRBJ2-4	-	CASSSRDIQYF
TRBV3-1	-	TRBJ1-5	-	CASSQAGRDQPQHF
TRBV20-1	few	TRBJ1-2	-	CSARDPRGDYYGYTF
TRBV7-2	many	TRBJ2-5	-	CASSLYPLGETQYF
TRBV2	-	TRBJ2-2	TRBD1	CASSGGQANTGELFF
TRBV20-1	few	TRBJ1-2	-	CSARERGEGAYYGYTF
TRBV18	many	TRBJ2-5	TRBD1	CASSPGQDQETQYF
TRBV10-3	few	TRBJ2-3	TRBD2	CATKLAGGDSTDTQYF
TRBV20-1	many	TRBJ2-3	-	CSARKQGGGTDTQYF
TRBV29-1	many	TRBJ2-2	TRBD1	CSVLGQLNTGELFF
TRBV5-6	few	TRBJ2-1	-	CASSLVGAAYNEQFF
TRBV7-9	-	TRBJ2-5	TRBD2	CASSLFLAGDRETQYF
TRBV14	few	TRBJ1-1	-	CASSQVGGTEAFF
TRBV20-1	many	TRBJ1-2	-	CSARDENRPYGYTF
TRBV10-3	many	TRBJ2-1	-	CAISESAGRNEQFF
TRBV21-1	few	TRBJ1-5	-	CASSKEWERDRKTNSNQPQHF
TRBV2	many	TRBJ1-1	TRBD1	CASRQQGAGTEAFF
TRBV2	-	TRBJ2-7	TRBD2	CASREPGLAGQYF
TRBV10-3	many	TRBJ2-2	TRBD2	CAISEPGLAGDTGELFF
TRBV10-2	many	TRBJ2-1	TRBD2	CASSGEGLYEQFF
TRBV28	many	TRBJ1-5	-	CASPGPGQKPNSNQPQHF
TRBV27	few	TRBJ2-7	TRBD2	CASRTSGRAFGEQYF
TRBV15	-	TRBJ2-6	TRBD2	CATRGGGVFSGANVLTF
TRBV11-2	-	TRBJ2-3	TRBD2	CASSSRDREADTQYF